Shown below are 26 T cell receptor beta chains from a single sample sequenced in a study of T cells in Graves' hyperthyroidism and ophthalmopathy. RNA transcripts were the template for amplifying TCR beta CDR3 regions. In the first-round RT-PCR of the TCR CDR3, the HTBI primer set was used. TCRdb ran MiXCR on the multiplex PCR reads and lists one entry per CDR3 protein. This sample has 300,000 to 450,000 distinct CDR3 sequences, with approximately 14% found just once. The sample was blood. These receptors were collected from a woman aged 18-29 years with Graves' hyperthyroidism that later progressed to Graves' ophthalmopathy.

This clonotype was detected ten times or more. The genes are TRBV6-2 or TRBV6-3 and TRBJ2-1, with 7 bases fitting TRBD2. The germline V gene encodes CDR1 MNHEY and CDR2 SVGEGT. With V trimmed by 6 bases and J by 1 base, 15 bases remained unmatched. The CDR3 covers 18 residues. The CDR3 protein is CASRGSPGGQPSYNEQFF. The CDR3 region has the DNA TGTGCCAGCAGGGGTTCACCGGGAGGTCAACCTTCCTACAATGAGCAGTTCTTC.

Many counts were recorded for this clonotype. The genes are TRBV6-1 and TRBJ2-1; 10 bases are a match to TRBD1. The CDR3 has 16 amino acids. CDR1 and CDR2 from the germline V gene are MNHNS and SASEGT. The J segment lost 9 bases and the V segment lost 7 bases, leaving 15 bases of the junction unmatched. CDR3 DNA sequence: TGTGCCAGCAAGAATGATGGGACAGGGGAGGGGGGTGAGCAGTTCTTC. Protein product: CASKNDGTGEGGEQFF.

The CDR3 protein is CASSLGEGLADDNEQFF. DNA for the CDR3: TGTGCCAGCAGCTTAGGGGAAGGACTAGCGGACGACAATGAGCAGTTCTTC. The rearrangement joins TRBV7-2 to TRBJ2-1; TRBD2 aligns across 10 bases. This CDR3 has 17 residues. The V and J ends lost 1 base and 5 bases, in that order; junction bases with no gene match: 8. The germline V gene encodes CDR1 SGHTA and CDR2 FQGNSA.

The sample holds many counts of this clonotype. J is TRBJ2-3 and V is TRBV28; D may match TRBD1 or TRBD2 (5 bases each). Germline V gene data show CDR1 as MDHEN and CDR2 as SYDVKM. V lost 4 bases to trimming and J lost 6 bases, with 29 bases between them. The CDR3 spans 19 residues. The CDR3, as DNA: TGTGCCAGCAGTTCGTTCCCCCCGCAGGGAGAGGGTAGGGTTGATACGCAGTATTTT. This sequence encodes CASSSFPPQGEGRVDTQYF.

This clonotype was recorded many times. The V and J genes are TRBV20-1 and TRBJ2-3; D gene uncertain. V gave up 3 bases and J gave up 0 bases, with 10 bases separating them. The length of the CDR3 is 14 residues. Germline V gives CDR1 DFQATT, CDR2 SNEGSKA (reference sequence). The CDR3 region is CSARGSFSTDTQYF. The CDR3 region has the DNA TGCAGTGCTAGGGGTAGTTTTAGCACAGATACGCAGTATTTT.

As concerns this clonotype: Just one base apart from a much larger clone, this may be a read error. This rearrangement joins TRBV20-1 to TRBJ2-2, with D perhaps TRBD1 (6 bases). Germline lookup yields CDR1 DFQATT and CDR2 SNEGSKA (reference sequence). This CDR3 region has 15 residues. CDR3 loop: CSTRDTGQDTGELFF. DNA for the CDR3: TGCAGTACTAGAGATACAGGGCAGGACACCGGGGAGCTGTTTTTT.

This clonotype came up many times. The CDR3 DNA sequence: TGTGCCAGCAGCTTAACCCCTAGCGGGAGCGGGACAGATACGCAGTATTTT. As protein: CASSLTPSGSGTDTQYF. This sequence joins TRBV7-2 and TRBJ2-3; 10 positions agree with TRBD2. The J segment lost 3 bases and the V segment lost 2 bases, leaving 8 bases of the junction unmatched. The CDR3 length is 17 residues. Looked up from germline, CDR1 is SGHTA and CDR2 is FQGNSA.

This clonotype was seen more than once but under ten times. The chain joins TRBV29-1 to TRBJ2-1, with 7 bases fitting TRBD2. Losses at the gene ends were 3 bases for V and 2 bases for J; bases not matched to a gene: 4. The CDR3 has 14 residues. Germline V CDR1 and CDR2: SQVTM, ANQGSEA. The CDR3 region has the DNA TGCAGCGTTGAGCCTAGCGGTACCTACAATGAGCAGTTCTTC. Its translation is CSVEPSGTYNEQFF.

Ten or more counts support this clonotype. The chain carries TRBV28 and TRBJ2-3; D possibly corresponds to TRBD2 (6 bases). Trimming removed 2 bases from V and 5 bases from J, with 14 bases in between. Germline CDR1 reads MDHEN; CDR2 reads SYDVKM. The CDR3 extends over 15 amino acids. The DNA of the CDR3 is TGTGCCAGCAGTTTAACGGGGGAGAGTGTAGATACGCAGTATTTT. Encoded protein: CASSLTGESVDTQYF. Full variable domain (rest looked up from reference TRBV28 and TRBJ2-3): DVKVTQSSRYLVKRTGEKVFLECVQDMDHENMFWYRQDPGLGLRLIYFSYDVKMKEKGDIPEGYSVSREKKERFSLILESASTNQTSMYLCASSLTGESVDTQYFGPGTRLTVL.

The chain recombines TRBV4-1 with TRBJ1-5; D unresolved. V shed 0 bases and J shed 2 bases, with 14 bases lying between them. The CDR3 runs to 17 residues. Germline V gives CDR1 MGHRA, CDR2 YSYEKL. Written as DNA, the CDR3 is TGCGCCAGCAGCCAAGAGGCGGCAGACCGCCGCAATCAGCCCCAGCATTTT. This encodes CASSQEAADRRNQPQHF.

Comments on this clonotype: Given a much more abundant clone one base away, this may be a read error. The chain has TRBV5-5 and TRBJ2-1; the D gene is possibly TRBD1 (5 bases). The J call may be wrong; the DNA end is better matched by TRBJ2-7. CDR1 is SGHKS and CDR2 is YYEKEE in the germline V gene (reference sequence). The CDR3 runs to 16 residues. CDR3 sequence: CASSLDSQSSYNEQYF. The CDR3, as DNA: TGTGCCAGCAGCTTAGACAGTCAAAGCTCCTACAATGAGCAGTACTTC.

This clonotype showed up many times. The chain recombines TRBV20-1 with TRBJ2-3; 8 bases are shared with TRBD2. Germline V gene lookup returns CDR1 DFQATT and CDR2 SNEGSKA (reference sequence). The CDR3 covers 15 residues. The J segment lost 1 base and the V segment lost 6 bases, leaving 9 bases of the junction unmatched. This chain's CDR3 is CSADGTRDGTDTQYF. In nucleotides, the CDR3 is TGCAGTGCGGACGGGACTAGGGACGGCACAGATACGCAGTATTTT.

Ten or more counts support this clonotype. The J gene is TRBJ2-7, the V gene TRBV20-1, with 9 bases that match TRBD1. With V trimmed by 1 base and J by 3 bases, 4 bases remained unmatched. Germline loops: CDR1 DFQATT, CDR2 SNEGSKA (reference sequence). This CDR3 is 14 amino acids long. Here the CDR3 DNA reads TGCAGTGCTAGAGGGACAGGGGATATCTACGAGCAGTACTTC. It is translated as CSARGTGDIYEQYF.

This clonotype was seen ten or more times. CDR3 amino acids: CASSGAPYNEQFF. Written as DNA, the CDR3 is TGTGCCAGTAGCGGAGCTCCCTACAATGAGCAGTTCTTC. This chain connects TRBV28 to TRBJ2-1, with a weak D call TRBD2 (6 bases). The germline gives CDR1 MDHEN, CDR2 SYDVKM. This CDR3 is 13 amino acids long. V dropped 9 bases and J dropped 2 bases, with 11 bases sitting between them.

This sequence joins TRBV11-2 and TRBJ2-7; 7 bases are shared with TRBD2. Germline V gene lookup returns CDR1 SGHAT and CDR2 FQNNGV. Trimming at V came to 5 bases and at J to 6 bases, leaving 7 bases not matched to a gene. This CDR3 comprises 13 residues. The CDR3 sequence: CASSPSGGSEQYF. CDR3 bases: TGTGCCAGCAGCCCCTCGGGGGGTTCCGAGCAGTACTTC.

This clonotype was seen repeatedly, ten times or more. The V call is TRBV27, the J call TRBJ2-7; 7 bases match TRBD1. Germline trimming cut 4 bases from V and 2 bases from J; bases unmatched to any gene: 2. The CDR3 runs to 13 residues. Germline assignment: CDR1 MNHEY and CDR2 SMNVEV (reference sequence). In nucleotides, the CDR3 is TGTGCCAGCAGTTGGGGACAGACCTACGAGCAGTACTTC. This encodes CASSWGQTYEQYF.

This clonotype was recorded a few times. The chain links TRBV20-1 to TRBJ1-3, with D hard to call. Looked up from germline, CDR1 is DFQATT and CDR2 is SNEGSKA (reference sequence). Trimming stripped 0 bases from V and 0 bases from J, with 18 bases between. This CDR3 has 18 residues. CDR3 nucleotides: TGCAGTGCTAGAGATTATGGACGCAGCGCATACTCTGGAAACACCATATATTTT. Translated: CSARDYGRSAYSGNTIYF.

This clonotype was seen a handful of times. The chain recombines TRBV4-1 with TRBJ2-5; D not certain. Germline CDR1 reads MGHRA; CDR2 reads YSYEKL. V was clipped by 1 base and J by 5 bases, with 11 bases between them. The CDR3 length is 14 residues. Here the CDR3 reads CASSQGIGKETQYF. The CDR3 DNA follows: TGCGCCAGCAGCCAAGGGATAGGGAAGGAGACCCAGTACTTC.

On this clonotype itself: This may come from a read error, since a much larger clone is one base off. The chain uses TRBV13 and TRBJ2-2; 14 positions agree with TRBD2. The CDR3 totals 16 residues. Germline values: CDR1 PRHDT, CDR2 FYEKMQ (reference sequence). V gave up 5 bases and J gave up 7 bases; unmatched junction bases: 6. The CDR3 DNA follows: TGTGCCAGCAGCCCCGGGACTAGCGGGAGAGGCGGGGAGCTGTTTTTT. Translating gives CASSPGTSGRGGELFF.

V and J are TRBV15 and TRBJ2-4; D might be TRBD1 (5 bases). The germline gives CDR1 LNHNV, CDR2 YYDKDF (reference sequence). This CDR3 contains 20 residues. With 1 base removed from V and 0 bases from J, the gap between germline ends came to 22 bases. DNA for the CDR3: TGTGCCACCAGCAGAGGTCGGTCAGAAGGGGTCACCCTAGCCAAAAACATTCAGTACTTC. Translation: CATSRGRSEGVTLAKNIQYF.

This clonotype showed up just a few times. The chain has TRBV10-3 and TRBJ2-3; TRBD2 aligns across 8 bases. Germline V gene sequence: CDR1 ENHRY, CDR2 SYGVKD. Germline trimming cut 6 bases from V and 1 base from J; bases unmatched to any gene: 12. CDR3 length: 17 residues. Here the CDR3 reads CAISGGLDSLGTDTQYF. The CDR3 DNA is TGTGCCATCAGCGGGGGACTAGATAGCTTAGGCACAGATACGCAGTATTTT.

This clonotype was observed a few times. Its ends do not fully match the called genes, so a read error is possible. This chain joins TRBV6-1 and TRBJ2-7; D unresolved. CDR1 is MNHNS, CDR2 SASEGT, per germline. The CDR3 covers 15 residues. The CDR3, as DNA: TGTGCCAGCAGTCAAGCAGGTGGGAAATCCTACGAGCAGTACTTC. As protein: CASSQAGGKSYEQYF.

The chain links TRBV29-1 to TRBJ2-2; D is ambiguous. Germline V gene sequence: CDR1 SQVTM, CDR2 ANQGSEA. V lost 5 bases, J lost 3 bases, and 4 bases lay in between. This CDR3 is built from 11 residues. The CDR3 region is CSVRYTGELFF. Written as DNA, the CDR3 is TGCAGCGTTCGGTACACCGGGGAGCTGTTTTTT.

The chain recombines TRBV20-1 with TRBJ2-1, with 11 bases that match TRBD2. The CDR3 totals 15 residues. Germline loops: CDR1 DFQATT, CDR2 SNEGSKA (reference sequence). The CDR3 coding sequence is TGCAGCTCCAAACCCGGGACTAGCGGCTACAATGAGCAGTTCTTC. Its protein is CSSKPGTSGYNEQFF.

This clonotype occurred a few times. A read error may produce the germline difference seen at one junction end. The chain employs TRBV4-2 and TRBJ2-7; D ambiguous. Germline loops: CDR1 LGHNA, CDR2 YNFKEQ. The CDR3 contains 13 residues. CDR3 sequence: CANSQEMGYEQYF. The CDR3 DNA reads as TGTGCCAACAGCCAAGAAATGGGCTACGAGCAGTACTTC.

The gene calls are TRBV28 and TRBJ2-5; TRBD2 agrees at 12 bases. Losses at the gene ends were 4 bases for V and 5 bases for J; bases not matched to a gene: 11. Germline loops: CDR1 MDHEN, CDR2 SYDVKM. The CDR3 spans 17 residues. CDR3 sequence: CASSCGRLAGVLETQYF. The CDR3 DNA reads TGTGCCAGCAGTTGTGGCCGACTAGCGGGAGTCCTGGAGACCCAGTACTTC. The whole variable domain, remainder taken from reference TRBV28 and TRBJ2-5, is DVKVTQSSRYLVKRTGEKVFLECVQDMDHENMFWYRQDPGLGLRLIYFSYDVKMKEKGDIPEGYSVSREKKERFSLILESASTNQTSMYLCASSCGRLAGVLETQYFGPGTRLLVL.